The source of this T cell receptor beta chain is a study of OX40 agonist ivuxolimab in advanced cancers. Study-wide context: With ivuxolimab, an agonistic anti-OX40 (CD134) antibody, patients were treated. Study conclusions and caveats: At 0.1 to 3.0 mg/kg, clonal expansion of CD4+ and CD8+ blood T cells had occurred by week 6.

Profiling relied on immunoSEQ multiplex PCR, and the TCRdb table lists in-frame clones only, not all of them. The sample records 100,000 to 130,000 clones, 75% to 95% being singletons. This CDR3 is built from 18 residues. Germline V CDR1 and CDR2: SEHNR, FQNEAQ (reference sequence). V trimming: 1 base; J trimming: 0 bases; junction bases outside the gene matches: 10. As for this clone: No antigen is known for it.

The sequences come from CD4+ or CD8+ T cells sorted from blood, collected in a trial of the OX40 agonist ivuxolimab. The rearrangement joins TRBV7-9 to TRBJ1-1, with 8 positions matching TRBD1. The TCR sequence derives from an adult with an advanced solid tumor such as melanoma, head and neck, liver or kidney cancer. The CDR3 sequence: CASSLESQGVDMNTEAFF. CDR3 coding DNA: TGTGCCAGCAGCTTAGAATCACAGGGGGTGGACATGAACACTGAAGCTTTCTTT.